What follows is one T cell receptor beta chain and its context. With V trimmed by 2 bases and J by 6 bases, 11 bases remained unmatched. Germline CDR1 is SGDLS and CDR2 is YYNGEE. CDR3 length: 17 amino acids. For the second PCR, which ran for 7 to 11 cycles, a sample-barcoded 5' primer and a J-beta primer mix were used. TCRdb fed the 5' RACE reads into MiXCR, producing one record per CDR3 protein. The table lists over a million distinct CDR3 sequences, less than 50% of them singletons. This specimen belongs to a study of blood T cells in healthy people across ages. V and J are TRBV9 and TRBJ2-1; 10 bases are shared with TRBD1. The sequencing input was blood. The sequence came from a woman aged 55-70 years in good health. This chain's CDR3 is CASSVGGGTGAFNEQFF. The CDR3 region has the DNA TGTGCCAGCAGCGTGGGGGGGGGGACAGGGGCTTTCAATGAGCAGTTCTTC.